What follows is one TCR beta chain and its context. TCRdb's table, derived via immunoSEQ multiplex PCR, lists solely in-frame clones and lacks some. The sample shows 120,000 or so clones, roughly 91% of them seen only once. The ends lost 5 bases at V and 5 bases at J; junction bases unmatched: 5. CDR3 length: 14 amino acids. Germline V gives CDR1 LNHDA, CDR2 SQIVND (reference sequence). The data originate from a study of T cell responses to AZD1222 COVID-19 vaccine. The sequence was obtained from an adult in good health. The specimen was peripheral blood, collected on day 0 of AZD1222 vaccination. The rearrangement uses TRBV19 and TRBJ1-5; 8 positions agree with TRBD1. The CDR3 bases are TGTGCCAGTAGTGTAAACAGGGGGGATCAGCCCCAGCATTTT. Translating gives CASSVNRGDQPQHF. The full variable domain, rest sourced from reference TRBV19 and TRBJ1-5, is DGGITQSPKYLFRKEGQNVTLSCEQNLNHDAMYWYRQDPGQGLRLIYYSQIVNDFQKGDIAEGYSVSREKKESFPLTVTSAQKNPTAFYLCASSVNRGDQPQHFGDGTRLSIL.